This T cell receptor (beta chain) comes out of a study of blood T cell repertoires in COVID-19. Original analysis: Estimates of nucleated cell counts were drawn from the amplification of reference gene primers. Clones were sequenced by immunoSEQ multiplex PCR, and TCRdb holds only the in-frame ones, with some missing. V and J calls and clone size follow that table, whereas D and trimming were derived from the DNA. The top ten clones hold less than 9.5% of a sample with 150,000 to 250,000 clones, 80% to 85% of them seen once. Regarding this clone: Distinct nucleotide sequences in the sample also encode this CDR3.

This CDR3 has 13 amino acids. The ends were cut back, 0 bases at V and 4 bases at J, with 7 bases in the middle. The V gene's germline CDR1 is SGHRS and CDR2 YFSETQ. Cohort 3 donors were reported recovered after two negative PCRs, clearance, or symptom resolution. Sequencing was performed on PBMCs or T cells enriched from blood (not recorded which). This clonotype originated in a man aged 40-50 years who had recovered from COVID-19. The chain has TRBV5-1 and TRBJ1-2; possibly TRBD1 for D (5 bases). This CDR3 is CASSLGGGYGYTF. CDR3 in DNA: TGCGCCAGCAGCTTGGGCGGGGGCTATGGCTACACCTTC.